This record covers a single T cell receptor (beta chain). Its cognate antigen is unknown. Sequencing was performed with immunoSEQ multiplex PCR; in TCRdb, only in-frame clones are kept and a portion is missing. The sample carries approximately 3,000 clones, 45% to 70% recorded once. This specimen belongs to a study of coeliac disease. Whole-study results and caveats: Control samples showed higher TRB and TRG clonality than intraepithelial and lamina propria samples in active celiac disease. According to the authors, this method cannot detect gliadin-specific T cells in an unbiased way. Intraepithelial and lamina propria fractions were not highly pure. Most TRB amino acid sequences occurred in only one sample.

One frozen approximately 520,000-cell aliquot per fraction was sequenced. This CDR3 contains 14 residues. Germline loops: CDR1 SNHLY, CDR2 FYNNEI. V lost 6 bases and J lost 1; bases outside the gene matches: 5. The origin of this receptor is a man aged 50-59 years with active celiac disease. Source material: intraepithelial lymphocytes from the gut. The rearrangement links TRBV2 to TRBJ1-2; 7 bases align to TRBD1. CDR3 region: CASRIGGVNYGYTF. The CDR3 DNA follows: TGTGCCAGCAGGATAGGGGGCGTTAACTATGGCTACACCTTC.